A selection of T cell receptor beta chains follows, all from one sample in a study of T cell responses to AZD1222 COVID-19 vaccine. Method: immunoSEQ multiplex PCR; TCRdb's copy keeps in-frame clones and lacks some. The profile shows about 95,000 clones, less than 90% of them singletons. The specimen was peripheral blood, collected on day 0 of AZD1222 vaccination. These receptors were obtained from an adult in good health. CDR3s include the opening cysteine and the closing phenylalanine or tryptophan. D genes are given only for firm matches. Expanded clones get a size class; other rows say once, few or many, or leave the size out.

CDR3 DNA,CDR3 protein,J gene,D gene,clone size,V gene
TGCGCCAGCAGTCGGGACCCTACGAGCACAGATACGCAGTATTTT,CASSRDPTSTDTQYF,TRBJ2-3,NA,NA,TRBV5-1
TGTGCCAGCAGGAGAACAGGGTTTAACTATGGCTACACCTTC,CASRRTGFNYGYTF,TRBJ1-2,NA,once,TRBV6-5
TGTGCCAGCAGCTTAGCGGGAGGACAGGCGGGCTACACCTTC,CASSLAGGQAGYTF,TRBJ1-2,TRBD1,NA,TRBV7-2
TGCGCCAGCAGCTTGGTCATGGTGACTGAAGCTTTCTTT,CASSLVMVTEAFF,TRBJ1-1,NA,NA,TRBV5-1
TGTGCCAGCAGCTTAGGGGGCGCGCCTTTCTTT,CASSLGGAPFF,TRBJ1-1,NA,NA,TRBV7-9
TGTGCCAGCAGCGTAGTCTCCGGGACAGGGGTGAACAATGAGCAGTTCTTC,CASSVVSGTGVNNEQFF,TRBJ2-1,TRBD1,NA,TRBV9
TGCGCCAGCAGTACGACAGGGCGCTCTGGAAACACCATATATTTT,CASSTTGRSGNTIYF,TRBJ1-3,TRBD1,NA,TRBV5-1
TGTGCCAGCAGCCCTTTAGGATTGAGGGGGAATTCACCCCTCCACTTT,CASSPLGLRGNSPLHF,TRBJ1-6,NA,NA,TRBV14
TGCGCCAGCAGCCAAGGGCTACGGCCAGGTCCTCAGCCCCAGCATTTT,CASSQGLRPGPQPQHF,TRBJ1-5,NA,NA,TRBV4-1
TGTGCCTGGGCGGACAGGGTGTCTGAAAAACTGTTTTTT,CAWADRVSEKLFF,TRBJ1-4,TRBD1,NA,TRBV30
TGTGCCAGCAGTGAACAAGGACAGTATAATTCACCCCTCCACTTT,CASSEQGQYNSPLHF,TRBJ1-6,NA,NA,TRBV6-4
TGCAGCGTTCTACGGTTAATGGGCCCCAACACTGAAGCTTTCTTT,CSVLRLMGPNTEAFF,TRBJ1-1,NA,NA,TRBV29-1
TGTGCCAGTAGTATTTATTCGGGAATCGCTGGGGAGCTGTTTTTT,CASSIYSGIAGELFF,TRBJ2-2,NA,NA,TRBV19
TGTGCCAGCAGTCGACCGGCCTTGATGGGTCAGACCCAGTACTTC,CASSRPALMGQTQYF,TRBJ2-5,NA,NA,TRBV5-6
TGTGCCAGCAGCTCTGAACTAGCGGGGAGCTCCTACAATGAGCAGTTCTTC,CASSSELAGSSYNEQFF,TRBJ2-1,TRBD2,NA,TRBV7-6
TGTGCCAGCACGACAGAGACGCACATCTATGGCTACACCTTC,CASTTETHIYGYTF,TRBJ1-2,NA,NA,TRBV2
TGTGCCAGCAGTGGATTCCCAGACATTCTGCCTTCCGGAAACACCATATATTTT,CASSGFPDILPSGNTIYF,TRBJ1-3,NA,NA,TRBV2
TGTGCCAGCAGCTCACCCGCGGATGGGTATGGCTACACCTTC,CASSSPADGYGYTF,TRBJ1-2,NA,NA,TRBV28
TGCGCCAGCAGCACCGGGGCAAGAGAGACCCAGTACTTC,CASSTGARETQYF,TRBJ2-5,NA,NA,TRBV5-1
TGTGCCAGCGGGACAGACAGACTTCGACTCTTT,CASGTDRLRLF,TRBJ1-6,TRBD1,NA,TRBV2
TGTGCCAGCAGTTACGACAGGGGGCGGACTGAAGCTTTCTTT,CASSYDRGRTEAFF,TRBJ1-1,TRBD1,NA,TRBV6-5
TGTGCCAGCAGCCAAAGGATAATCTCCTACAATGAGCAGTTCTTC,CASSQRIISYNEQFF,TRBJ2-1,NA,once,TRBV14
TGTGCCAGCAGCGTGGAGGGAAATCAGCCCCAGCATTTT,CASSVEGNQPQHF,TRBJ1-5,NA,few,TRBV7-9
TGTGCCAGCAGCCGCTGGGAGCGGGGAACAGATACGCAGTATTTT,CASSRWERGTDTQYF,TRBJ2-3,TRBD2,NA,TRBV3-1/TRBV3-2
TGTGCCAGCAGCTTCGGACTAGCGGATGAGCAGTTCTTC,CASSFGLADEQFF,TRBJ2-1,TRBD2,NA,TRBV7-3
TGTGCCAGCCGGAGCTCCGGGACAGGCGAAAAACTGTTTTTT,CASRSSGTGEKLFF,TRBJ1-4,TRBD1,NA,TRBV27
TGTGCCAGCTCACCATTAAACGGTCAAGAGACCCAGTACTTC,CASSPLNGQETQYF,TRBJ2-5,NA,NA,TRBV18
TGTGCCAGCAGCTTAGTGAGGACAGGGGGTTGGCCCCAGCATTTT,CASSLVRTGGWPQHF,TRBJ1-5,TRBD1,NA,TRBV7-2
TGCAGCGTAGGGACTCCTTTTGGGGAGCAGTACTTC,CSVGTPFGEQYF,TRBJ2-7,NA,NA,TRBV29-1
TGCAGCGCCGAGCCAGGGGGTGACTATGGCTACACCTTC,CSAEPGGDYGYTF,TRBJ1-2,TRBD1,NA,TRBV29-1
TGTGCCAGCAGTTATACGGGGGAAGGGGATACGCAGTATTTT,CASSYTGEGDTQYF,TRBJ2-3,NA,NA,TRBV6-5
TGCAGCGTTCTTAAGGACGGACTGAACACTGAAGCTTTCTTT,CSVLKDGLNTEAFF,TRBJ1-1,NA,NA,TRBV29-1
TGTGCCAGCAGCGGAGGGTATGGCTACACCTTC,CASSGGYGYTF,TRBJ1-2,NA,once,TRBV6-5
TGTGCCAGGAGATCTTTAGTCACCGGGGAGCTGTTTTTT,CARRSLVTGELFF,TRBJ2-2,NA,NA,TRBV7-2
TGCGCCAGCAGCCAAGGAGGGGGGGCCCACGAGCAGTACTTC,CASSQGGGAHEQYF,TRBJ2-7,NA,NA,TRBV4-1
TGTGCCAGCAGCCGGAGACAGGTGCTGAACACTGAAGCTTTCTTT,CASSRRQVLNTEAFF,TRBJ1-1,NA,NA,TRBV3-1/TRBV3-2
TGCGCCAGCAGCTTCTGGGCAGGGGATTATGGCTACACCTTC,CASSFWAGDYGYTF,TRBJ1-2,NA,NA,TRBV5-1
TGCGCCAGCAGCCCGGACTTAACGGGAACCTCTGGAAACACCATATATTTT,CASSPDLTGTSGNTIYF,TRBJ1-3,NA,NA,TRBV5-1
TGCGCCAGCAGCCTCCAGGGGGCAACCGGGGAGCTGTTTTTT,CASSLQGATGELFF,TRBJ2-2,TRBD1,NA,TRBV5-1
TGTGCCAGCAGTGATGGGACAGAGGGGGGGGAGACCCAGTACTTC,CASSDGTEGGETQYF,TRBJ2-5,NA,NA,TRBV2
TGTGCCAGCAGTGGCCAGGCTGGGGACACTGAAGCTTTCTTT,CASSGQAGDTEAFF,TRBJ1-1,NA,NA,TRBV7-9
TGTGCCAGCAGCAAGGGCTGGCAGGGGGCTTTCTTT,CASSKGWQGAFF,TRBJ1-1,NA,NA,TRBV14
TGTGCCAGCAACTACCGTGAGACCCAGTACTTC,CASNYRETQYF,TRBJ2-5,NA,NA,TRBV25-1
TGTGCCAGCAGTAATTTCATGAACACTGAAGCTTTCTTT,CASSNFMNTEAFF,TRBJ1-1,NA,NA,TRBV27
TGCAGCGTGGGGGCCCTTACAGAGACCCAGTACTTC,CSVGALTETQYF,TRBJ2-5,NA,NA,TRBV29-1
TGTGCCAGCAGCCTCGGGACACATTACAATGAGCAGTTCTTC,CASSLGTHYNEQFF,TRBJ2-1,NA,NA,TRBV5-6
TGTGCCAGCAGCTTCTCCCTAGCGGGGAATATCGCAGATACGCAGTATTTT,CASSFSLAGNIADTQYF,TRBJ2-3,TRBD2,NA,TRBV11-3
TGTGCCAGCAGCGCAAACGTAGCGGGGGGGCGTGCTGAGCAGTTCTTC,CASSANVAGGRAEQFF,TRBJ2-1,TRBD2,NA,TRBV6-4
TGCGCCAGCAGCCAAGAAGGTAGGCGGGGGATGTACGAGCAGTACTTC,CASSQEGRRGMYEQYF,TRBJ2-7,TRBD2,NA,TRBV4-3
TGCGCCAGCAGTCAAAAACCTCGGGACAGCAAAAACATTCAGTACTTC,CASSQKPRDSKNIQYF,TRBJ2-4,TRBD1,NA,TRBV23-1
TGTGCCAGCAGCCGGACCGGCGTCGGGTTGGCCCAGTACTTC,CASSRTGVGLAQYF,TRBJ2-5,NA,NA,TRBV7-2
TGTGCCAGCAGCCCGGGACGGCCGGGGGTTGAAGCTTTCTTT,CASSPGRPGVEAFF,TRBJ1-1,NA,NA,TRBV5-4
TGTGCCACCAGCAGAAGAACGGGACAGTTGAATGGCTACACCTTC,CATSRRTGQLNGYTF,TRBJ1-2,TRBD1,NA,TRBV15
TGTGCCAGCACCCAGAACGGGGAACTGTTTTTT,CASTQNGELFF,TRBJ1-4,NA,NA,TRBV3-1/TRBV3-2
TGTGCCAGCAAGCCTGGGGCTGCTGGAAACACCATATATTTT,CASKPGAAGNTIYF,TRBJ1-3,NA,NA,TRBV11-2